The 26 T cell receptor beta chains in this list originate from one sample, sequenced in a study of T cells in Graves' hyperthyroidism and ophthalmopathy. Using RNA transcripts as the source, TCR beta CDR3 regions were amplified. Using the HTBI primer set, a first-round RT-PCR was run on the TCR CDR3. TCRdb fed the multiplex PCR reads into MiXCR, producing one record per CDR3 protein. This table holds 150,000 or so distinct CDR3 sequences, just under 9.5% found once. Material: blood. These receptor sequences come from a woman aged 18-29 years with Graves' hyperthyroidism that later progressed to Graves' ophthalmopathy.

This clonotype was seen ten or more times. The V gene is TRBV7-8, the J gene TRBJ2-5; 9 bases match TRBD2. The CDR3 sequence is 15 residues long. CDR1 is SGHVS and CDR2 is FQNEAQ in the germline V gene. After removal of 2 bases from V and 3 bases from J, the junction contained 4 bases not matched to a gene. The CDR3 sequence is CASSLLAGLEETQYF. Here the CDR3 DNA reads TGTGCCAGCAGCTTACTAGCGGGGTTGGAAGAGACCCAGTACTTC.

This clonotype was observed many times. The chain links TRBV28 to TRBJ1-1; D gene uncertain. This CDR3 comprises 12 residues. Trimming shortened V by 4 bases and J by 7 bases, and 10 bases separated the two germline ends. CDR1 is MDHEN, CDR2 SYDVKM, per germline. The CDR3 bases are TGTGCCAGCAGTTCGGGAACCGGTGAAGCTTTCTTT. Translation gives CASSSGTGEAFF. Full variable domain (missing parts from reference TRBV28 and TRBJ1-1): DVKVTQSSRYLVKRTGEKVFLECVQDMDHENMFWYRQDPGLGLRLIYFSYDVKMKEKGDIPEGYSVSREKKERFSLILESASTNQTSMYLCASSSGTGEAFFGQGTRLTVV.

There are a few counts of this clonotype. The genes are TRBV5-5 and TRBJ2-2; 15 bases are shared with TRBD2. The V gene's germline CDR1 is SGHKS and CDR2 YYEKEE (reference sequence). J lost 6 bases, V lost 4 bases, and 4 bases had no gene match. This CDR3 region has 16 residues. The CDR3, as DNA: TGTGCCAGCAGCCATCGGACTAGCGGGGGGGCCGGGGAGCTGTTTTTT. It specifies CASSHRTSGGAGELFF.

This clonotype was detected many times. The V call is TRBV7-3, the J call TRBJ2-2; D may be TRBD1 (5 bases). CDR3 length equals 16 residues. Trimming cost V 0 bases and J 3 bases, with 11 bases left between them. Germline-derived CDR1 and CDR2 are SGHTA and FQGTGA. The CDR3 loop reads CASSLTGRADTGELFF. CDR3 DNA: TGTGCCAGCAGCTTAACAGGCAGGGCCGACACCGGGGAGCTGTTTTTT. The full variable domain, its missing parts supplied by reference TRBV7-3 and TRBJ2-2, is GAGVSQTPSNKVTEKGKYVELRCDPISGHTALYWYRQSLGQGPEFLIYFQGTGAADDSGLPNDRFFAVRPEGSVSTLKIQRTERGDSAVYLCASSLTGRADTGELFFGEGSRLTVL.

This clonotype has at least ten counts. V usage is TRBV12-3 or TRBV12-4 and J usage is TRBJ2-3, with D hard to call. With 4 bases removed from V and 1 base from J, the gap between germline ends came to 15 bases. This CDR3 contains 16 residues. Written as DNA, the CDR3 is TGTGCCAGCAGTTCGGTAGACGGCCTGCGCACAGATACGCAGTATTTT. Encoded protein: CASSSVDGLRTDTQYF.

This clonotype was found a few times. This chain connects TRBV6-1 to TRBJ2-3; 11 positions agree with TRBD2. CDR1 is MNHNS, CDR2 SASEGT, per germline. CDR3 size: 15 residues. The J segment lost 1 base and the V segment lost 6 bases, leaving 3 bases of the junction unmatched. CDR3 in amino acids: CASRILAGGTDTQYF. CDR3 nucleotides: TGTGCCAGCAGAATACTAGCGGGAGGCACAGATACGCAGTATTTT.

This clonotype was picked up many times. This sequence joins TRBV3-1 and TRBJ1-5, with no clear D. The V gene lost 0 bases and the J gene lost 0 bases, with 3 bases spanning the gap. The germline gives CDR1 LGHDT, CDR2 YNNKEL (reference sequence). The CDR3 loop spans 14 amino acids. In nucleotides, the CDR3 is TGTGCCAGCAGCCAAGATCTTAGCAATCAGCCCCAGCATTTT. Translation: CASSQDLSNQPQHF.

Many counts were recorded for this clonotype. The chain has TRBV7-9 and TRBJ1-6; 9 bases are shared with TRBD1. CDR1 is SEHNR, CDR2 FQNEAQ, per germline (reference sequence). The CDR3 totals 16 residues. The trim removed 3 bases at V and 6 bases at J, leaving 6 bases unmatched. The CDR3 DNA is TGTGCCAGCAGCTTGGCTGGGACAGGGAGTAATTCACCCCTCCACTTT. This gives the protein CASSLAGTGSNSPLHF.

The rearrangement uses TRBV28 and TRBJ2-1; TRBD1 matches 12 bases. Germline V gene sequence: CDR1 MDHEN, CDR2 SYDVKM. The CDR3 runs to 16 residues. Unmatched junction bases numbered 8, after V lost 2 bases and J lost 9 bases. The DNA for the CDR3 is TGTGCCAGCAGTTTACAGCCCGGGACAGGGGGCGTTGAGCAGTTCTTC. This gives the protein CASSLQPGTGGVEQFF.

The sample holds many counts of this clonotype. The J gene is TRBJ2-5, the V gene TRBV6-5, with 10 bases lining up with TRBD2. The CDR3 contains 15 residues. Germline V gives CDR1 MNHEY, CDR2 SVGAGI. The J segment lost 3 bases and the V segment lost 2 bases, leaving 3 bases of the junction unmatched. CDR3 DNA sequence: TGTGCCAGCAGTTACCCTAGCGGGAGAGAAGAGACCCAGTACTTC. It is translated as CASSYPSGREETQYF.

This clonotype occurred many times. The genes are TRBV11-2 and TRBJ1-5; D possibly corresponds to TRBD1 (6 bases). Between the trimmed V and J ends, which lost 0 bases and 7 bases, there was a span of 13 bases. The CDR3 length is 15 residues. Germline V gives CDR1 SGHAT, CDR2 FQNNGV. The CDR3 is CASSLDAGAWQPQHF. CDR3 DNA sequence: TGTGCCAGCAGCTTAGATGCGGGGGCTTGGCAGCCCCAGCATTTT. The variable domain in full, completed from reference TRBV11-2 and TRBJ1-5, reads EAGVAQSPRYKIIEKRQSVAFWCNPISGHATLYWYQQILGQGPKLLIQFQNNGVVDDSQLPKDRFSAERLKGVDSTLKIQPAKLEDSAVYLCASSLDAGAWQPQHFGDGTRLSIL.

This clonotype was seen a handful of times. DNA for the CDR3: TGTGCCAGCAGCTTGGTGTCAGGGGGTTACGAGCAGTACTTC. It yields the protein CASSLVSGGYEQYF. This rearrangement joins TRBV5-6 to TRBJ2-7; TRBD1 matches 7 bases. V lost 0 bases to trimming and J lost 4 bases; unmatched junction nucleotides: 4. The CDR3 is 14 amino acids. CDR1 is SGHDT and CDR2 is YYEEEE in the germline V gene. The full variable domain, rest sourced from reference TRBV5-6 and TRBJ2-7, is DAGVTQSPTHLIKTRGQQVTLRCSPKSGHDTVSWYQQALGQGPQFIFQYYEEEERQRGNFPDRFSGHQFPNYSSELNVNALLLGDSALYLCASSLVSGGYEQYFGPGTRLTVT.

At least ten counts were recorded for this clonotype. The V call is TRBV20-1, the J call TRBJ2-7; 7 bases line up with TRBD1. Germline V CDR1 and CDR2: DFQATT, SNEGSKA (reference sequence). V trimming: 7 bases; J trimming: 3 bases; junction bases outside the gene matches: 9. The CDR3 loop spans 13 amino acids. CDR3 coding DNA: TGCAGTGTCCCGGGACAGTCAAGCTACGAGCAGTACTTC. Translation gives CSVPGQSSYEQYF.

This clonotype has just a few counts. The V gene is TRBV9, the J gene TRBJ2-1; 7 bases align to TRBD1. Unmatched junction bases numbered 6, after V lost 0 bases and J lost 0 bases. Looked up from germline, CDR1 is SGDLS and CDR2 is YYNGEE. This CDR3 has 17 amino acids. The CDR3 sequence: CASSVGDSASSYNEQFF. CDR3 sequence (DNA): TGTGCCAGCAGCGTAGGGGACAGCGCTAGCTCCTACAATGAGCAGTTCTTC.

On this clonotype: Being one base from a much bigger clone, this may be a read error. This chain uses TRBV18 with TRBJ1-1; D may be TRBD1 (6 bases). The length of the CDR3 is 15 residues. The V gene's germline CDR1 is KGHSH and CDR2 LQKENI. CDR3 protein: CASSKTGVMNTETFF. The CDR3 DNA sequence: TGTGCCAGCTCGAAGACAGGTGTAATGAACACTGAAACTTTCTTT.

This clonotype appeared many times. V gene TRBV7-8 combines with J gene TRBJ1-2; the D is unclear. Germline V lookup: CDR1 SGHVS, CDR2 FQNEAQ. V lost 2 bases, J lost 4 bases, and 14 bases lay in between. This CDR3 is built from 15 residues. CDR3 residues: CASSLSDGLPYGYTF. The CDR3 coding sequence is TGTGCCAGCAGCTTAAGCGACGGCCTCCCCTATGGCTACACCTTC.

A few counts support this clonotype. The rearrangement joins TRBV5-6 to TRBJ2-3; D gene uncertain. V was shortened by 3 bases and J by 8 bases, with 10 bases between the two germline ends. The germline V gene encodes CDR1 SGHDT and CDR2 YYEEEE. The CDR3 length is 12 residues. The CDR3 sequence: CASSSTVGTQYF. The DNA of the CDR3 is TGTGCCAGCAGCTCGACTGTAGGTACGCAGTATTTT.

The rearrangement links TRBV15 to TRBJ2-1, with D possibly TRBD2 on 6 matching bases. From germline, CDR1 is LNHNV and CDR2 YYDKDF (reference sequence). V lost 8 bases and J 3 bases, leaving 14 bases between the germline ends. This CDR3 spans 14 amino acids. The CDR3: CATRRGLLYNEQFF. The CDR3 DNA sequence: TGTGCCACCCGTAGGGGACTCCTCTACAATGAGCAGTTCTTC.

This clonotype was recorded many times. The rearrangement uses TRBV20-1 and TRBJ2-1; 13 nucleotides line up with TRBD2. Trimming cost V 2 bases and J 5 bases; bases outside gene matches: 6. CDR1 is DFQATT and CDR2 is SNEGSKA in the germline V gene (reference sequence). The CDR3 is made up of 16 amino acids. The CDR3 loop is CSARSRLAGGHNEQFF. CDR3 in DNA: TGCAGTGCTAGATCCCGACTAGCGGGAGGTCACAATGAGCAGTTCTTC.

This clonotype came up many times. The chain links TRBV10-3 to TRBJ2-3, with D tentatively TRBD1 (5 bases). Trimming took 4 bases from V and 3 from J, leaving 14 bases between them. Germline CDR1 reads ENHRY; CDR2 reads SYGVKD. CDR3 size: 15 residues. For the CDR3, the DNA is TGTGCCATCAGTGTGAGTGCAGGGAAGACAGATACGCAGTATTTT. This encodes CAISVSAGKTDTQYF.

This clonotype was observed many times. The chain carries TRBV5-1 and TRBJ1-5; a weak D match, TRBD1 (5 bases). Trimming removed 0 bases at V and 7 bases at J, with 11 bases between. Germline V gene sequence: CDR1 SGHRS, CDR2 YFSETQ. The CDR3 loop spans 14 amino acids. CDR3 sequence: CASSLEGVGQPQHF. The DNA for the CDR3 is TGCGCCAGCAGCTTGGAAGGGGTCGGGCAGCCCCAGCATTTT.

This clonotype was seen only a few times. V and J are TRBV18 and TRBJ1-6, with D possibly TRBD1 on 5 matching bases. This CDR3 is built from 14 residues. Germline V gives CDR1 KGHSH, CDR2 LQKENI. Trimming took off 3 bases at V and 8 bases at J, with 11 bases between the two ends. This CDR3 reads CASSPRTRDSPLHF. As DNA, the CDR3 is TGTGCCAGCTCACCCAGGACACGAGATTCACCCCTCCACTTT.

This clonotype was observed at least ten times. The chain is built from TRBV7-9 and TRBJ2-7; perhaps TRBD1 as D (5 bases). The CDR3 sequence is 13 residues long. Germline CDR1 is SEHNR and CDR2 is FQNEAQ (reference sequence). V lost 5 bases and J 5 bases, leaving 13 bases between the germline ends. The CDR3 spells CASSLSSRDEQYF. DNA of the CDR3: TGTGCCAGCAGCCTTTCGAGCAGGGACGAGCAGTACTTC.

This clonotype was seen repeatedly, ten times or more. This chain uses TRBV30 with TRBJ2-5; D is perhaps TRBD1 or TRBD2 (6 bases each). V lost 3 bases and J lost 5, with 19 bases in between. This CDR3 contains 15 residues. Germline V CDR1 and CDR2: GTSNPN, SVGIG (reference sequence). Here the CDR3 reads CAWRVWGAADETQYF. The CDR3 DNA is TGTGCCTGGAGGGTATGGGGGGCAGCGGATGAGACCCAGTACTTC.

This clonotype was observed a handful of times. The rearrangement links TRBV30 to TRBJ2-1; 9 nucleotides match TRBD2. Trimming removed 0 bases from V and 6 bases from J; junction bases left unmatched: 9. The CDR3 runs to 16 residues. CDR1 GTSNPN and CDR2 SVGIG come from the germline V gene (reference sequence). DNA for the CDR3: TGTGCCTGGAGTGTAGGGGTTAGCGGGAGTGGCAATGAGCAGTTCTTC. Amino acids: CAWSVGVSGSGNEQFF.

The chain employs TRBV5-4 and TRBJ2-1; 14 bases are shared with TRBD2. The V gene end was trimmed by 8 bases and the J gene end by 2 bases; junction bases not matched to a gene: 3. The length of the CDR3 is 15 residues. Germline V gene lookup returns CDR1 SGHNT and CDR2 YYREEE (reference sequence). The CDR3 region has the DNA TGTGCCAGGAGGACTAGCGGGGGGACCTACAATGAGCAGTTCTTC. Translating it yields CARRTSGGTYNEQFF.